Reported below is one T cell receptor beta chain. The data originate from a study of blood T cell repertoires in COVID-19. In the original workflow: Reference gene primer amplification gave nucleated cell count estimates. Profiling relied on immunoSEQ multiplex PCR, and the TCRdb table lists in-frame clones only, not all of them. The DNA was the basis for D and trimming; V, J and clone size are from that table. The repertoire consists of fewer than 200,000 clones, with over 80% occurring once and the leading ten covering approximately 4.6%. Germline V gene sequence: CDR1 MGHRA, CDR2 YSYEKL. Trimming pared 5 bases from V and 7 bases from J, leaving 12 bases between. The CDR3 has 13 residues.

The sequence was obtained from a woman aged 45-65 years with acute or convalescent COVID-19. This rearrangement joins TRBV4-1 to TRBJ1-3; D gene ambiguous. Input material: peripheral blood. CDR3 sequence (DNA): TGCGCCAGCAGCGTCTATTTCGCGAACACCATATATTTT. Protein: CASSVYFANTIYF.